This T cell receptor beta chain stems from a study of technical replicates of blood from several donors listed by TCRdb under 2017. This clone was seen just once. What antigen it recognizes has not been identified. Base quality data are lacking; no much larger clone is found one base away. Libraries came from the immunoSEQ multiplex PCR assay. TCRdb limited this immuneACCESS table to in-frame rearrangements with V and J called. A share of clones is missing; checked studies link under half to unresolved V genes, and the rest is unexplained. The sample table lists 60,000 to 90,000 clones, around 95% of them with a count of one. The ten largest clones add up to more than 0.2% of the sample. The specimen sequenced was T cells isolated from PBMCs. The origin of this receptor is a human donor in good health.

Read as DNA, the sequence is TGTGCCAGCAGCTTGATCCGGACTGAAGCTTTCTTT. Translated, it reads CASSLIRTEAFF. The sequence is built from TRBV5-5 and TRBJ1-1, with the identity of the D gene unclear. From a lookup of the germline V gene (reference sequence), CDR1 and CDR2 are SGHKS and YYEKEE. V lost 1 base and J lost 5 bases; the stretch between them is 6 bases long. The CDR3, from cysteine to phenylalanine, totals 12 residues. Just the 36-base CDR3 DNA is kept, in frame starting at base 1. Extended through the reference TRBV5-5 and TRBJ1-1 proteins, this CDR3 yields the full variable domain: DAGVTQSPTHLIKTRGQQVTLRCSPISGHKSVSWYQQVLGQGPQFIFQYYEKEERGRGNFPDRFSARQFPNYSSELNVNALLLGDSALYLCASSLIRTEAFFGQGTRLTVV.